This TCR beta chain was profiled in a study of blood T cells in healthy people across ages. This clonotype was seen a few times. CDR3 size: 16 residues. Germline loops: CDR1 ENHRY, CDR2 SYGVKD. The authors ran a second PCR of about 6 to 11 cycles using a sample-barcoded 5' primer and a J-beta primer mix. Using its own MiXCR run on the 5' RACE reads, TCRdb lists one record per CDR3 protein. The table shows 1,500,000 or so distinct CDR3 sequences, with about 42% occurring only once. J is TRBJ2-1 and V is TRBV10-3, with D possibly TRBD1 on 8 matching bases. TRBJ2-7 matches the DNA end more closely, so the J call is doubtful. The material sequenced was blood. The TCR was taken from a woman aged 18-29 years in good health. The CDR3 DNA reads TGTGCCATCAGTGGGGGGGGTGACAGGGGATACAATGAGCAGTACTTC. Its translation: CAISGGGDRGYNEQYF.